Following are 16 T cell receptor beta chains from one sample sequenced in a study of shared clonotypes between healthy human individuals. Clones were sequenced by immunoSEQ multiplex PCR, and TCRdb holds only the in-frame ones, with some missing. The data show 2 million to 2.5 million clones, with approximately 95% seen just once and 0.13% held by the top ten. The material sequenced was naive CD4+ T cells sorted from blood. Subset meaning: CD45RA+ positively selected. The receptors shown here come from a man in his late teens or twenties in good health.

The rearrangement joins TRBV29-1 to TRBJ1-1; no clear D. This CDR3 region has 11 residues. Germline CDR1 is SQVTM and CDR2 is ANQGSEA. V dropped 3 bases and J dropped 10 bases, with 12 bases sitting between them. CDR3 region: CSVDRAAAAFF. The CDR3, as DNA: TGCAGCGTTGATAGGGCGGCGGCAGCTTTCTTT.

DNA for the CDR3: TGTGCCAGCAGCAAGACCTCCCCGGGGGGGCCCGGGACAGGGTTCTTC. Translated: CASSKTSPGGPGTGFF. The chain recombines TRBV11-2 with TRBJ2-1; the D gene could be TRBD1 or TRBD2 (8 bases each). Germline assignment: CDR1 SGHAT and CDR2 FQNNGV. This CDR3 is built from 16 residues. With 5 bases removed from V and 15 bases from J, the gap between germline ends came to 29 bases.

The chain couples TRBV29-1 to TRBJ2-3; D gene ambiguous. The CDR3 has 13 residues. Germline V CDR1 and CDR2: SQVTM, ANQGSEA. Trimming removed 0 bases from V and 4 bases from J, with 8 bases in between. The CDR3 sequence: CSVEDWAADTQYF. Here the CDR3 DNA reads TGCAGCGTTGAAGATTGGGCAGCAGATACGCAGTATTTT.

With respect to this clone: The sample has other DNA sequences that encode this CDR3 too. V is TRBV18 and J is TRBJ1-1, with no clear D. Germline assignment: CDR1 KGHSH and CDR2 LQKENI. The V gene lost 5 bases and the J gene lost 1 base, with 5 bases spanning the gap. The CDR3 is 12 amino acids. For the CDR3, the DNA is TGTGCCAGCTCATCACAGAACACTGAAGCTTTCTTT. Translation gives CASSSQNTEAFF.

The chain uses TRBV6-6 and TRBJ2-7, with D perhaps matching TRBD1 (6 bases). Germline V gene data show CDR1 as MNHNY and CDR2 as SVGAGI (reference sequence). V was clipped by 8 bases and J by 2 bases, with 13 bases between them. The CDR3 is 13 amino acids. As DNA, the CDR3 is TGTGCCAGCGTCCGGACAGCTCCCTACGAGCAGTACTTC. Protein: CASVRTAPYEQYF.

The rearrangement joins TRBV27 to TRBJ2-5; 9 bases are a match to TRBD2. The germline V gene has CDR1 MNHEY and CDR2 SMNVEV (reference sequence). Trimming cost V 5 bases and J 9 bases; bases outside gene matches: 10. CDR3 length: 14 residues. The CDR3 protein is CASSARLAVGAQYF. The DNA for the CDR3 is TGTGCCAGCAGTGCAAGACTAGCGGTGGGGGCCCAGTACTTC.

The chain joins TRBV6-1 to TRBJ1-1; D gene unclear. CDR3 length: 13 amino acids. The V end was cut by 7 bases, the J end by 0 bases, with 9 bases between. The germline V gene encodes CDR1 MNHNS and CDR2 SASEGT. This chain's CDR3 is CASNSVLNTEAFF. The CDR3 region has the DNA TGTGCCAGCAACTCAGTCCTGAACACTGAAGCTTTCTTT.

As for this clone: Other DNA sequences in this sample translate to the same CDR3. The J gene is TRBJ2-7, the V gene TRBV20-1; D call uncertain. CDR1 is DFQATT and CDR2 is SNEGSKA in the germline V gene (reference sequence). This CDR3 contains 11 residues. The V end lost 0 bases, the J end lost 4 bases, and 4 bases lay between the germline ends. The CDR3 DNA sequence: TGCAGTGCTAGAGACGGATACGAGCAGTACTTC. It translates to CSARDGYEQYF.

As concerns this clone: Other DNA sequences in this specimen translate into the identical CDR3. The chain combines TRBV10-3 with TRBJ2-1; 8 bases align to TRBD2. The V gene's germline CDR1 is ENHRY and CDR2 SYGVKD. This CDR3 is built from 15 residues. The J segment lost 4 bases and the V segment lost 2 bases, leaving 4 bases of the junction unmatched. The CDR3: CAISERAGGYNEQFF. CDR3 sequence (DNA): TGTGCCATCAGTGAGAGGGCGGGGGGATACAATGAGCAGTTCTTC.

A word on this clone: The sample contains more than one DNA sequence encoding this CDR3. CDR3 DNA sequence: TGTGCCATCAGTGGGGCCTCTAGCACAGATACGCAGTATTTT. Translating it yields CAISGASSTDTQYF. The chain couples TRBV10-3 to TRBJ2-3; no clear D. Trimming removed 4 bases at V and 0 bases at J, with 8 bases between. In germline, CDR1 is ENHRY, CDR2 SYGVKD. This CDR3 is 14 amino acids long.

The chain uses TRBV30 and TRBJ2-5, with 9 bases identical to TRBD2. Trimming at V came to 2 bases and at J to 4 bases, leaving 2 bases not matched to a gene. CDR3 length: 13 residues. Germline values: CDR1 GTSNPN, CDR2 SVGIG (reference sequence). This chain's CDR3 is CAWSSSGVETQYF. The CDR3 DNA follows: TGTGCCTGGAGTTCTAGCGGGGTAGAGACCCAGTACTTC. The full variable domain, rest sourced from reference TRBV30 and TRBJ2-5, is SQTIHQWPATLVQPVGSPLSLECTVEGTSNPNLYWYRQAAGRGLQLLFYSVGIGQISSEVPQNLSASRPQDRQFILSSKKLLLSDSGFYLCAWSSSGVETQYFGPGTRLLVL.

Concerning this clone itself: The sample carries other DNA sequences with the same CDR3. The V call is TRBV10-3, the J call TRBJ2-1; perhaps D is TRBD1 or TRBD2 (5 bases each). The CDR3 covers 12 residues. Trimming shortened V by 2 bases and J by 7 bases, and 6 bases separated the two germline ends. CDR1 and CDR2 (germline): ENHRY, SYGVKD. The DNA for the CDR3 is TGTGCCATCAGTGAGGGGGGAAATGAGCAGTTCTTC. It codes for CAISEGGNEQFF.

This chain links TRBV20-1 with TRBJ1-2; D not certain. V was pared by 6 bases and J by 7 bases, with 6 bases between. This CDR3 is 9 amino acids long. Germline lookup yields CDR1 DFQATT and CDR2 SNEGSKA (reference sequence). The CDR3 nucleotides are TGCAGTGCCAGGACTGGCTACACCTTC. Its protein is CSARTGYTF.

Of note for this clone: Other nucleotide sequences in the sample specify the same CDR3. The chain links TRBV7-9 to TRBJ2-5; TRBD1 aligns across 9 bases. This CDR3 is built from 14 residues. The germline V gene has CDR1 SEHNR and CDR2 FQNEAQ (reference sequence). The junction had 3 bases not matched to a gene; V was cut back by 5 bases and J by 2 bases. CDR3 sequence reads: CASSPGQGQETQYF. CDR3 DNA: TGTGCCAGCAGCCCCGGACAGGGGCAAGAGACCCAGTACTTC.

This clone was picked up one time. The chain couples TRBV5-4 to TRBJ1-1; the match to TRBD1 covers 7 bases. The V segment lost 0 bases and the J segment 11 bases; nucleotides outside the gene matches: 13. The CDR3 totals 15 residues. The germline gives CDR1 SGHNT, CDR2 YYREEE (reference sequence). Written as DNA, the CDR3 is TGTGCCAGCAGCTTGGCAATAAATACAGGGGAAACGGCTTTCTTT. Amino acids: CASSLAINTGETAFF.

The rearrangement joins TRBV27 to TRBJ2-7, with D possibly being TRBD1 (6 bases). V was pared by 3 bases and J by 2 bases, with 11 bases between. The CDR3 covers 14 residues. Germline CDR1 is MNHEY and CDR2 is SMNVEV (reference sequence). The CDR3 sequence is CASSFRGVPYEQYF. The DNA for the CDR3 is TGTGCCAGCAGTTTCAGGGGAGTCCCCTACGAGCAGTACTTC.